Here is one TCR beta chain with its context. The data were obtained in a study of control samples from healthy donors and cancer patients. TCRdb's table, derived via immunoSEQ multiplex PCR, lists solely in-frame clones and lacks some. This repertoire shows around 99,000 clones, around 89% found once; its top ten account for under 20%. Trimming removed 2 bases at V and 1 base at J, with 8 bases between. This CDR3 comprises 14 residues. Germline V gene sequence: CDR1 KGHSH, CDR2 LQKENI. The sample was blood. The rearrangement joins TRBV18 to TRBJ1-1; D is uncertain. The source of this sequence is a woman in her 50s in good health. CDR3 bases: TGTGCCAGCTCACCAATTACGAGGAACACTGAAGCTTTCTTT. Its translation is CASSPITRNTEAFF.